The 2 T cell receptor beta chains reported below all come from one sample, sequenced in a study of blood T cell repertoires in COVID-19 (dated by TCRdb to 2019 to 2021). The protocol used for the library was the immunoSEQ multiplex PCR assay. TCRdb's version of the immuneACCESS table is confined to in-frame rearrangements and falls short of the full clone set. An unresolved V gene accounts for under half of the shortfall where checked; the remainder is of unknown origin. This sample is represented by roughly 500,000 clones; roughly nine tenths of them were singletons. 0.7% to 1% of the sample belongs to the ten largest clones. The sequenced material came from peripheral blood. These receptor sequences come from a man between 18 and 35 years old with COVID-19, enrolled during active disease.

The V call is TRBV6-1, the J call TRBJ2-3; perhaps TRBD2 as D (6 bases). V dropped 3 bases and J dropped 2 bases, with 12 bases sitting between them. This CDR3 region has 15 residues. The germline gives CDR1 MNHNS, CDR2 SASEGT. The CDR3 region has the DNA TGTGCCAGCAGTGACCCAGGACTATACACAGATACGCAGTATTTT. Its protein is CASSDPGLYTDTQYF.

This clone was seen a handful of times. This chain links TRBV5-4 with TRBJ1-6, with D possibly matching TRBD1 (6 bases). V lost 2 bases and J lost 5, with 11 bases in between. The CDR3 has 15 amino acids. Per the germline V gene, CDR1 is SGHNT and CDR2 is YYREEE (reference sequence). In nucleotides, the CDR3 is TGTGCCAGCAGCTTAGGGCCAGGGGATAATTCACCCCTCCACTTT. It codes for CASSLGPGDNSPLHF.